This T cell receptor beta chain was identified during a study of blood T cell repertoires in COVID-19. Whole-study context: Italy, Spain and the United States were the sources of the convalescent and acute COVID-19 samples. T cells, B-cell-depleted T cells, or PBMCs supplied cDNA or gDNA.

The CDR3 length is 10 residues. Trimming stripped 8 bases from V and 7 bases from J, with 8 bases between. The V gene's germline CDR1 is MNHNY and CDR2 SVGAGI (reference sequence). As handled by the study authors: Cell counts per sample came from amplifying reference gene primers. TCRdb's table, derived via immunoSEQ multiplex PCR, lists solely in-frame clones and lacks some. The DNA gave D and trimming, while V, J and clone size come from that table. The data contain some 150,000 clones, roughly four fifths of them singletons. The sequence was collected from a human donor in a cohort sampled during active COVID-19. The sample comprised peripheral blood. This chain connects TRBV6-6 to TRBJ1-2; D gene unclear. The DNA of the CDR3 is TGTGCCAGCCAGGAGGGTGGCTACACCTTC. Amino acid sequence: CASQEGGYTF.